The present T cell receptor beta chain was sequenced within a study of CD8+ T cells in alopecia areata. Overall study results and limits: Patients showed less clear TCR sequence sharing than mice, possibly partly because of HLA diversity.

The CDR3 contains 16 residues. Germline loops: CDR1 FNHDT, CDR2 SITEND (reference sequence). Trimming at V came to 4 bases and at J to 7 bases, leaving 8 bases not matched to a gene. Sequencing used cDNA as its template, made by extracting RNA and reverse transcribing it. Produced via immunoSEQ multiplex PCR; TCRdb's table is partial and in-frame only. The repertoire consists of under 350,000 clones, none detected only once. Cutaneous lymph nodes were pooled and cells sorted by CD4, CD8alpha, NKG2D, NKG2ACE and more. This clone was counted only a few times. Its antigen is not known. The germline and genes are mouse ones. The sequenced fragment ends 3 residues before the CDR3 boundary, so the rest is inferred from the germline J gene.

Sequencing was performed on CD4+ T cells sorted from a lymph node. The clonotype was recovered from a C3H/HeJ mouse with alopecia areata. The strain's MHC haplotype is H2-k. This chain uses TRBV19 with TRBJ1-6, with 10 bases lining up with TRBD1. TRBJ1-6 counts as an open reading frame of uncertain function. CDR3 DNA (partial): TGTGCCAGCAGTGTCCGGGACAGGGGAGGGAATTCGCCC. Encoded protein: CASSVRDRGGNSP. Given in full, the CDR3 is CASSVRDRGGNSPLYF.